This T cell receptor (beta chain) was retrieved from a study of T-cell reconstitution after alpha-beta-depleted transplantation in children. Study results and caveats: Some patients showed high day-60 TCRbeta diversity, which derived from surviving recipient T cells and thymic progenitors. About two months after transplant, alpha-beta T cells reportedly came from several hundred expanded graft clones. Newly produced T cells mostly provided counts and TCRbeta diversity after one year, as hyperexpanded clones declined.

Germline V gene data show CDR1 as MNHEY and CDR2 as SMNVEV (reference sequence). With 3 bases removed from V and 2 bases from J, the gap between germline ends came to 17 bases. The CDR3 is 17 residues long. Details on this clonotype: The antigen remains undetermined.

Unique molecular identifiers featured in how the TCRbeta library was prepared. A single record per CDR3 protein comes from TCRdb applying MiXCR to the PCR reads. The profile shows hundreds of thousands of distinct CDR3 sequences, roughly 23% of them singletons. This TCR was recovered from a boy in the first two years of life who had a stem cell transplant for acute myeloid leukemia, so the T cells may come from the graft donor. Sequenced material: PBMCs, mostly from graft donor cells, taken 360 days after TCRalphabeta/CD19-depleted stem cell transplant. The rearrangement joins TRBV27 to TRBJ1-5; maybe TRBD1 (6 bases). The CDR3 DNA is TGTGCCAGCAGTTTGAAGGGACACACGGAGGGCAATCAGCCCCAGCATTTT. This gives the protein CASSLKGHTEGNQPQHF.